This T cell receptor beta chain was sequenced for a study of blood T cell repertoires in COVID-19. About the study: PBMCs, B-cell-depleted T cells, or T cells were the source of the cDNA or gDNA that made up the material.

The germline gives CDR1 SGDLS, CDR2 YYNGEE. The CDR3 length is 14 residues. The V end lost 2 bases, the J end lost 2 bases, and 10 bases lay between the germline ends. TCRdb's table, derived via immunoSEQ multiplex PCR, lists solely in-frame clones and lacks some. Here the sample spans about 310,000 clones, over 85% being singletons. Source material: PBMCs or T cells enriched from blood (not recorded which). This sequence joins TRBV9 and TRBJ2-5, with a weak D call TRBD2 (6 bases). This sequence was found in a woman aged 30 to 39 who had recovered from COVID-19. Written as DNA, the CDR3 is TGTGCCAGCAGCGTGACCGGGGGTCAAGAGACCCAGTACTTC. Translation gives CASSVTGGQETQYF.